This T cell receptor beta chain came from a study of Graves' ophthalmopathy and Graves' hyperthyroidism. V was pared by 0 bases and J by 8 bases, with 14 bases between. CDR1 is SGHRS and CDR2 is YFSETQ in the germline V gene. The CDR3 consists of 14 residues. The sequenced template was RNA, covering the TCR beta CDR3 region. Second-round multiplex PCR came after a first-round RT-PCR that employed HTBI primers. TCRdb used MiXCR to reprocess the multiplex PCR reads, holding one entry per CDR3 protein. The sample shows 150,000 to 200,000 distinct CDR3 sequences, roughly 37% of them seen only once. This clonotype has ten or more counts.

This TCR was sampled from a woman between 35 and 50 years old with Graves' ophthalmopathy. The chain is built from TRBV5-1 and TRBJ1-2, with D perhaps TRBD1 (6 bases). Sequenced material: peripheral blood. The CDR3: CASSLDSGARGYTF. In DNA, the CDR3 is TGCGCCAGCAGCTTGGATTCGGGGGCGCGAGGCTACACCTTC.